One sample yielded the 29 T cell receptor beta chains listed below, sequenced in a study of control samples from healthy donors and cancer patients. Repertoires were generated with immunoSEQ multiplex PCR, while TCRdb's copy carries only in-frame clones and drops some. This table holds approximately 170,000 clones, around 93% found once. The sample was blood. These receptors all come from a woman aged 55-75 years in good health.

The V gene is TRBV20-1, the J gene TRBJ2-2; D not certain. Germline CDR1 reads DFQATT; CDR2 reads SNEGSKA (reference sequence). CDR3 size: 15 residues. V was trimmed by 3 bases and J by 0 bases, leaving 11 bases between them. CDR3 nucleotide sequence: TGCAGTGCTAGTGGGTACCACGCGAACACCGGGGAGCTGTTTTTT. Its translation: CSASGYHANTGELFF.

The CDR3 nucleotides read TGTGCCAGCAGCCCCCGGACAGGGACTAATTCACCCCTCCACTTT. Translation: CASSPRTGTNSPLHF. The chain couples TRBV3-1 (or the pseudogene TRBV3-2) to TRBJ1-6; 8 bases match TRBD1. With 4 bases clipped from V and 6 bases from J, the junction kept 5 bases outside the gene matches. The CDR3 extends over 15 amino acids. Germline CDR1 reads LGHDT; CDR2 reads YNNKEL (reference sequence).

V and J are TRBV28 and TRBJ2-2; TRBD2 is a possible D gene (5 bases). Germline CDR1 MDHEN, CDR2 SYDVKM. The CDR3 spans 16 residues. V lost 1 base to trimming and J lost 5 bases, with 14 bases between them. CDR3 in DNA: TGTGCCAGCAGTTTATTTGGGCTAGCAAGGACCGGGGAGCTGTTTTTT. Protein sequence: CASSLFGLARTGELFF.

The genes are TRBV5-6 and TRBJ2-3; D uncertain. CDR1 and CDR2 (germline): SGHDT, YYEEEE. CDR3 size: 13 residues. The ends were cut back, 5 bases at V and 10 bases at J, with 17 bases in the middle. The CDR3 sequence is CASSYADPVAQYF. The CDR3 DNA reads as TGTGCCAGCAGTTACGCCGACCCGGTGGCGCAGTATTTT.

The chain joins TRBV6-5 to TRBJ1-6; D not resolved. The CDR3 consists of 16 residues. Germline lookup yields CDR1 MNHEY and CDR2 SVGAGI. V was shortened by 0 bases and J by 9 bases, with 15 bases between the two germline ends. This CDR3 reads CASSYSVSRMLSPLHF. The CDR3 DNA reads TGTGCCAGCAGTTACTCTGTTTCCAGGATGCTTTCACCCCTCCACTTT.

The genes are TRBV7-6 and TRBJ2-3; 9 nucleotides line up with TRBD2. The V and J ends lost 10 bases and 3 bases, in that order; junction bases with no gene match: 11. The CDR3 has 15 residues. The V gene's germline CDR1 is SGHVS and CDR2 FNYEAQ. CDR3 DNA: TGTGCCACCGGGGAAGCGGGGGGTGTGACAGATACGCAGTATTTT. Amino acid sequence: CATGEAGGVTDTQYF. The full variable domain, with the rest looked up from reference TRBV7-6 and TRBJ2-3, is GAGVSQSPRYKVTKRGQDVALRCDPISGHVSLYWYRQALGQGPEFLTYFNYEAQQDKSGLPNDRFSAERPEGSISTLTIQRTEQRDSAMYRCATGEAGGVTDTQYFGPGTRLTVL.

This clone was recorded only once. The chain employs TRBV7-2 and TRBJ2-7; D is perhaps TRBD2 (6 bases). The germline V and J ends were trimmed by 5 bases and 3 bases, with 17 bases remaining between them. Germline-derived CDR1 and CDR2 are SGHTA and FQGNSA. CDR3 length: 15 residues. The CDR3 nucleotides are TGTGCCAGCAGCCCGGGACTTCCTTTGGGCTACGAGCAGTACTTC. Encoded protein: CASSPGLPLGYEQYF.

The chain combines TRBV18 with TRBJ2-5, with 9 bases fitting TRBD2. J was trimmed by 3 bases and V by 3 bases; bases with no gene match: 5. The CDR3 sequence is 15 residues long. The germline V gene encodes CDR1 KGHSH and CDR2 LQKENI. CDR3 bases: TGTGCCAGCTCACCGTTAGCGGGGGCAAAAGAGACCCAGTACTTC. It is translated as CASSPLAGAKETQYF.

The chain joins TRBV4-3 to TRBJ1-6, with D perhaps TRBD1 (6 bases). Germline values: CDR1 LGHNA, CDR2 YSLEER. This CDR3 is built from 14 residues. V was clipped by 5 bases and J by 5 bases, with 10 bases between them. CDR3 sequence reads: CASSGNRDNSPLHF. In nucleotides, the CDR3 is TGCGCCAGCAGCGGGAACAGGGATAATTCACCCCTCCACTTT.

The chain uses TRBV4-2 and TRBJ2-5, with 10 bases matching TRBD1. J lost 5 bases, V lost 4 bases, and 4 bases had no gene match. The CDR3 contains 14 residues. Germline V gene sequence: CDR1 LGHNA, CDR2 YNFKEQ. The CDR3 is CASSPEGQGETQYF. Here the CDR3 DNA reads TGTGCCAGCAGCCCAGAGGGACAGGGGGAGACCCAGTACTTC.

This clone was observed a few times. The rearrangement joins TRBV18 to TRBJ1-2; no definite D call. CDR1 is KGHSH and CDR2 is LQKENI in the germline V gene. The CDR3 covers 13 residues. V lost 1 base, J lost 6 bases, and 9 bases lay in between. The DNA for the CDR3 is TGTGCCAGCTCACCACAGGATCGGGATGGCTACACCTTC. Translated, it gives CASSPQDRDGYTF.

As to this clone: The junction shows a germline mismatch at one end, possibly a read error. The chain recombines TRBV29-1 with TRBJ2-3, with D possibly being TRBD2 (7 bases). The CDR3 totals 14 residues. CDR1 is SQVTM and CDR2 is ANQGSEA in the germline V gene. The chain's CDR3 is CSVDRGAETGTQYF. The CDR3 DNA reads TGCAGCGTTGACCGGGGGGCCGAGACAGGTACGCAGTATTTT.

The gene calls are TRBV27 and TRBJ1-1; D unclear. Trimming took 6 bases from V and 7 from J, leaving 15 bases between them. CDR3 size: 13 residues. The germline V gene has CDR1 MNHEY and CDR2 SMNVEV (reference sequence). The chain's CDR3 is CASRSGLSNEAFF. The CDR3 nucleotides are TGTGCCAGCAGATCGGGGTTATCTAATGAAGCTTTCTTT.

The gene calls are TRBV5-1 and TRBJ1-1, with a possible D match to TRBD1 (6 bases). Between the trimmed V and J ends, which lost 3 bases and 0 bases, there was a span of 18 bases. In germline, CDR1 is SGHRS, CDR2 YFSETQ. The CDR3 loop spans 17 amino acids. The CDR3 loop reads CASSSRTPGQLNTEAFF. DNA for the CDR3: TGCGCCAGCAGCTCAAGAACCCCGGGACAACTGAACACTGAAGCTTTCTTT.

The V gene is TRBV5-5, the J gene TRBJ1-5; no clear D gene. The CDR3 consists of 13 residues. Trimming shortened V by 5 bases and J by 4 bases, and 10 bases separated the two germline ends. The germline CDR1 and CDR2 sequences are SGHKS and YYEKEE (reference sequence). The CDR3 nucleotides are TGTGCCAGCAGTCTCCAAGATAATCAGCCCCAGCATTTT. This gives the protein CASSLQDNQPQHF.

The chain combines TRBV15 with TRBJ2-5; D gene ambiguous. Trimming took off 0 bases at V and 5 bases at J, with 7 bases between the two ends. This CDR3 contains 13 residues. Germline V CDR1 and CDR2: LNHNV, YYDKDF (reference sequence). CDR3 region: CATSRDQAETQYF. Here the CDR3 DNA reads TGTGCCACCAGCAGAGATCAGGCGGAGACCCAGTACTTC.

This clone was found once. The chain is built from TRBV25-1 and TRBJ2-1, with TRBD2 matching over 9 bases. CDR1 is MGHDK and CDR2 is SYGVNS in the germline V gene. The V segment lost 3 bases and the J segment 4 bases; nucleotides outside the gene matches: 7. This CDR3 has 16 residues. The CDR3 bases are TGTGCCAGCAGTGACGATGGCGGGGGGGGTTACAATGAGCAGTTCTTC. This gives the protein CASSDDGGGGYNEQFF.

Regarding this clone: Other DNA sequences within the sample encode an identical CDR3. The chain has TRBV9 and TRBJ1-4; no clear D gene. The CDR3 runs 14 residues. CDR1 is SGDLS and CDR2 is YYNGEE in the germline V gene. V dropped 0 bases and J dropped 2 bases, with 5 bases sitting between them. As DNA, the CDR3 is TGTGCCAGCAGCGTAGGGGTGACTAATGAAAAACTGTTTTTT. This encodes CASSVGVTNEKLFF.

This chain links TRBV6-6 with TRBJ1-1; D gene ambiguous. Germline V gene sequence: CDR1 MNHNY, CDR2 SVGAGI (reference sequence). The CDR3 covers 12 residues. V was clipped by 2 bases and J by 4 bases, with 5 bases between them. The CDR3 sequence is CASSYVGTEAFF. CDR3 coding DNA: TGTGCCAGCAGTTACGTGGGCACTGAAGCTTTCTTT.

V usage is TRBV3-1 (or the pseudogene TRBV3-2) and J usage is TRBJ2-1; D uncertain. This CDR3 comprises 12 residues. Germline assignment: CDR1 LGHDT and CDR2 YNNKEL (reference sequence). Trimming took off 4 bases at V and 8 bases at J, with 9 bases between the two ends. The CDR3 DNA sequence: TGTGCCAGCAGCCCTGGGATCGATGAGCAGTTCTTC. Its protein is CASSPGIDEQFF.

The chain is built from TRBV4-3 and TRBJ2-1; D is uncertain. There are 13 residues in the CDR3. Trimming took 0 bases from V and 10 from J, leaving 10 bases between them. Germline CDR1 and CDR2: LGHNA and YSLEER. In nucleotides, the CDR3 is TGCGCCAGCAGCCAAGATCGGAGATACGAGCAGTTCTTC. Amino acid sequence: CASSQDRRYEQFF.

The chain employs TRBV7-9 and TRBJ2-2; TRBD2 might be the D (5 bases). The CDR3 has 16 residues. Germline V lookup: CDR1 SEHNR, CDR2 FQNEAQ (reference sequence). V lost 0 bases and J lost 6, with 14 bases in between. CDR3 nucleotide sequence: TGTGCCAGCAGCTTAGCAAGTACAGCCGGGGCCGGGGAGCTGTTTTTT. It specifies CASSLASTAGAGELFF.

The chain combines TRBV9 with TRBJ1-1, with D possibly matching TRBD1 (5 bases). The CDR3 extends over 15 amino acids. Germline V CDR1 and CDR2: SGDLS, YYNGEE. Between the trimmed V and J ends, which lost 2 bases and 5 bases, there was a span of 16 bases. The CDR3 sequence is CASSVSAGKGTEAFF. DNA for the CDR3: TGTGCCAGCAGCGTTTCGGCAGGGAAGGGGACTGAAGCTTTCTTT.

This clone has a handful of counts. The genes are TRBV2 and TRBJ1-2; unclear D gene. CDR3 size: 11 residues. The germline gives CDR1 SNHLY, CDR2 FYNNEI. V was trimmed by 5 bases and J by 6 bases, leaving 7 bases between them. The CDR3 DNA reads TGTGCCAGCAGTAAGGAAAATGGCTACACCTTC. This encodes CASSKENGYTF.

V gene TRBV7-2 combines with J gene TRBJ2-7; 7 nucleotides line up with TRBD2. The CDR3 length is 14 residues. Germline V CDR1 and CDR2: SGHTA, FQGNSA. V lost 2 bases and J lost 5; bases outside the gene matches: 6. CDR3 nucleotides: TGTGCCAGCAGCTTAAAGGGGAGGGAAGACGAGCAGTACTTC. Encoded protein: CASSLKGREDEQYF. The whole variable domain, filled in from reference TRBV7-2 and TRBJ2-7, reads GAGVSQSPSNKVTEKGKDVELRCDPISGHTALYWYRQSLGQGLEFLIYFQGNSAPDKSGLPSDRFSAERTGGSVSTLTIQRTQQEDSAVYLCASSLKGREDEQYFGPGTRLTVT.

The chain joins TRBV2 to TRBJ1-4; tentatively, D is TRBD1 (5 bases). V lost 9 bases and J 5 bases, leaving 13 bases between the germline ends. Germline V CDR1 and CDR2: SNHLY, FYNNEI. This CDR3 has 13 residues. This CDR3 reads CASARDGNEKLFF. The CDR3 coding sequence is TGTGCCAGTGCAAGGGACGGGAATGAAAAACTGTTTTTT. The full variable domain, with the rest looked up from reference TRBV2 and TRBJ1-4, is EPEVTQTPSHQVTQMGQEVILRCVPISNHLYFYWYRQILGQKVEFLVSFYNNEISEKSEIFDDQFSVERPDGSNFTLKIRSTKLEDSAMYFCASARDGNEKLFFGSGTQLSVL.

This chain connects TRBV7-2 to TRBJ2-7, with a weak D call TRBD2 (5 bases). The CDR3 extends over 17 amino acids. Germline values: CDR1 SGHTA, CDR2 FQGNSA. The V and J ends lost 5 bases and 0 bases respectively, with 20 bases between them. This chain's CDR3 is CASSPKRESLASYEQYF. CDR3 DNA sequence: TGTGCCAGCAGCCCTAAAAGGGAGTCCCTTGCCTCCTACGAGCAGTACTTC.

This clone was recorded once. The CDR3 bases are TGTGCCAGCAGCTTCGGATCAGAGGCGGGTGGCTACACCTTC. The encoded protein is CASSFGSEAGGYTF. The genes are TRBV5-4 and TRBJ1-2; no clear D gene. The CDR3 is made up of 14 amino acids. Trimming took 2 bases from V and 7 from J, leaving 15 bases between them. The germline gives CDR1 SGHNT, CDR2 YYREEE (reference sequence).

V gene TRBV7-2 combines with J gene TRBJ2-6; 8 bases fit TRBD2. The CDR3 runs to 17 residues. J gave up 3 bases and V 4 bases, and 8 bases lay outside the gene matches. The germline CDR1 and CDR2 sequences are SGHTA and FQGNSA. The CDR3 region has the DNA TGTGCCAGCAGCTCCGGGGGGGCCCCTATTGGGGCCAACGTCCTGACTTTC. Residues: CASSSGGAPIGANVLTF.